This TCR beta chain was identified in a study of CD8 T cells in Susac syndrome (dated by TCRdb to 2018 to 2020). General notes on the study: Of the Susac syndrome patients who were sequenced, six had clinically active disease and fewer than ten were in clinical remission. At the time of blood withdrawal, Susac syndrome patients were either therapy-naive, taking corticosteroids (with some also receiving IVIg), or on IVIg alone. The study used repertoire sequencing to test whether antigen drove CD8+ T cell activation and differentiation in Susac syndrome.

Worth noting for this clonotype: The target of this receptor is not known. Base-call qualities are not available, and no considerably larger clone is one nucleotide away.

High-throughput TCR beta sequencing profiled peripheral blood CD8+ and CD4+ T cells from healthy donors, Susac syndrome patients and multiple sclerosis patients. The Susac syndrome patients fulfilled recently defined diagnostic criteria for either definite or probable disease. CD8+ TEMRA cells were enriched by FACS, while bulk CD8+ and CD4+ T cells were purified by magnetic negative isolation. Blood was drawn into EDTA tubes, processed within 24 hours, and PBMCs were isolated by density gradient centrifugation. PBMCs intended for TCR sequencing were cryopreserved in liquid nitrogen and were subsequently thawed in a 37 degrees C water bath. Purity of sorted or isolated CD4+, CD8+ and CD8+ TEMRA cells was at least 90%. RNA was extracted using the RNeasy kit, and about 0.45 to 1 microgram was reverse transcribed with random hexamers. The immunoSEQ multiplex PCR assay, which covers 54 Vbeta and 13 Jbeta segments, was used to amplify TCR beta CDR3 regions. Bias from PCR amplification was corrected by using a synthetic template baseline for primer optimization and for computational correction. The paper's data handling went like this. Reads were annotated to V, D and J genes per IMGT and analyzed with immunoSEQ Analyzer, keeping only productive sequences. Clonality was computed as one minus Shannon entropy normalized by log2 of the number of productive unique sequences. For each patient and control, public and private clones were evaluated among the 100 most prevalent clones. Susac-specific clones were defined as absent from healthy and MS cohorts, roughly 1,100 published viral clones and other ImmuneACCESS disease sequences. TCRdb redid the processing of the public reads, applying fastp at Q25 and MiXCR, and retained in-frame beta chains. Records with the same CDR3 protein are collapsed into one entry carrying the most frequent genes and DNA. In this record, the V and J calls reflect TCRdb's handling and not the investigators' own analysis. For this sample there are over 150,000 distinct CDR3 sequences; 85% to 95% appear just once. 0.085% to 0.1% of the sample comes from the top ten.

Results the study describes overall, beyond this receptor: The CD4+ T cell repertoire of patients with Susac syndrome showed no detectable clonal expansion. The study acknowledged that relatively few individuals were included in the TCR sequencing and HLA analysis.

Spanning cysteine to phenylalanine, the CDR3 consists of 14 amino acids. Here the CDR3 DNA is all that survives: 42 bases in frame from base 1. Per the germline V gene (reference sequence), DFQATT is the CDR1 and SNEGSKA is the CDR2. The junction shows trimming of 3 bases on V and 3 bases on J, plus 12 bases between the germline ends. Here the chain combines TRBV20-1 and TRBJ1-5, and possibly TRBD1, on 5 matching bases. Sequencing input: CD4+ T cells from PBMCs. This clonotype was sampled from a human donor with Susac syndrome. This receptor carries the CDR3 CSASVTGDNQPQHF. Read as DNA, the sequence is TGCAGTGCTAGTGTTACAGGCGACAATCAGCCCCAGCATTTT.